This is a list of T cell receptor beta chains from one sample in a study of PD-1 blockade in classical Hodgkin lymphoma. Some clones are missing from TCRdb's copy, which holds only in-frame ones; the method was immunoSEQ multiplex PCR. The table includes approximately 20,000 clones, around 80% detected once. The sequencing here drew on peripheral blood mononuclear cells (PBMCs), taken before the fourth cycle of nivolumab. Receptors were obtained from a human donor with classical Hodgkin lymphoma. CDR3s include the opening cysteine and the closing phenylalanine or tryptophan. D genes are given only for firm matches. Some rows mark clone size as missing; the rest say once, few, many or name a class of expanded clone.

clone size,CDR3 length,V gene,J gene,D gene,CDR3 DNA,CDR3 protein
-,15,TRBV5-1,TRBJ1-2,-,TGCGCCAGCAGCTGGACAGATATTCCTAACTATGGCTACACCTTC,CASSWTDIPNYGYTF
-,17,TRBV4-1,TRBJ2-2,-,TGCGCCAGCAGCCAAGTCGATATGGGACTCATCACCGGGGAGCTGTTTTTT,CASSQVDMGLITGELFF
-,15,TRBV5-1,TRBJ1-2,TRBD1,TGCGCCAGCAGCTCGGACAGGGGGAATAACTATGGCTACACCTTC,CASSSDRGNNYGYTF
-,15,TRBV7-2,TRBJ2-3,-,TGTGCCAGCAGCTTAACGACCCAGAACACAGATACGCAGTATTTT,CASSLTTQNTDTQYF
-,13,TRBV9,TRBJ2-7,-,TGTGCCAGCAGCGTTAGCTATTGGGGCGAGCAGTACTTC,CASSVSYWGEQYF
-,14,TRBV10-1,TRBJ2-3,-,TGCGCCAGCAGTGAGTCGGTCCCTTCTAGTACGCAGTATTTT,CASSESVPSSTQYF
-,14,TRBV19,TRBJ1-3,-,TGTGCCAGTAGTATACCGGGATCTGGAAACACCATATATTTT,CASSIPGSGNTIYF
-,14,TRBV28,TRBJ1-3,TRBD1,TGTGCCACCCGGGACAGGGGCGCTGGAAACACCATATATTTT,CATRDRGAGNTIYF
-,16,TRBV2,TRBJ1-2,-,TGTGCCAGCAGTGTTCGCAGGGCCGGAGGAAGCGATGGCTACACCTTC,CASSVRRAGGSDGYTF
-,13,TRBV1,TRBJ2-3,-,TGCACCAGCAGCCATCGACCCACAGATACGCAGTATTTT,CTSSHRPTDTQYF
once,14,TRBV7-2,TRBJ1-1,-,TGTGCCAGCAGCTTAGTAGGGGTTGGGACTGAAGCTTTCTTT,CASSLVGVGTEAFF
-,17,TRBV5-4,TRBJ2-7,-,TGTGCCAGCAGCCCCCATAATACGGGACTCCGAACTGTCGAGCAGTACTTC,CASSPHNTGLRTVEQYF
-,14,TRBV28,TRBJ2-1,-,TGTGCCAGCAGTTTTTTGGACGCAAGAATAGAGCAGTTCTTC,CASSFLDARIEQFF
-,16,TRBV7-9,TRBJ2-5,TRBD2,TGTGCCAGCAGCTTAGAGAGCGGGAGGTACCAAGAGACCCAGTACTTC,CASSLESGRYQETQYF
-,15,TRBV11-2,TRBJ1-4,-,TGTGCCAGCAGCTCGCCTGAAGGGGGTACTGAAAAACTGTTTTTT,CASSSPEGGTEKLFF
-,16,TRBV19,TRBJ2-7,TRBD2,TGTGCCAGTAGTATATTAGGAGCGGGAGCTTCGTACGAGCAGTACTTC,CASSILGAGASYEQYF
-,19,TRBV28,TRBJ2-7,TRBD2,TGTGCCAGCAGTCTACTACCGGGACTAGCGGGAGGGCACTCCTACGAGCAGTACTTC,CASSLLPGLAGGHSYEQYF
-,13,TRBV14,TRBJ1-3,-,TGTGCCAGCAGCCAAAACAGCGGAAACACCATATATTTT,CASSQNSGNTIYF
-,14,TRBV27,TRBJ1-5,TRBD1,TGTGCCAGCAGTTTACAGGGGGCAGGGCAGCCCCAGCATTTT,CASSLQGAGQPQHF
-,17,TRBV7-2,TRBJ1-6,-,TGTGCCAGCAGCTTAGGTAGGGCAGGGATCTTGAGATCACCCCTCCACTTT,CASSLGRAGILRSPLHF
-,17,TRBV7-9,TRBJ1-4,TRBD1,TGTGCCAGCAGCTTACAACAGGGGGGAGGTTTTAATGAAAAACTGTTTTTT,CASSLQQGGGFNEKLFF
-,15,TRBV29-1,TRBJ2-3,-,TGCAGCGTTGCAAGGACGGCCACTAGCACAGATACGCAGTATTTT,CSVARTATSTDTQYF
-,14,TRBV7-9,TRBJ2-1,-,TGTGCCAGCAGCCACCGGGAACCCGGGGGCGAGCAGTTCTTC,CASSHREPGGEQFF
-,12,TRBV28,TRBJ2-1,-,TGTGCCAGCAGGCCCAGTTACAATGAGCAGTTCTTC,CASRPSYNEQFF
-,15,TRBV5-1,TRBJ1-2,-,TGCGCCAGCGGCGCACTGGGGCGCGGGGACTATGGCTACACCTTC,CASGALGRGDYGYTF
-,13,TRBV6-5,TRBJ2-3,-,TGTGCCAGCAAAAACGCCGGGGCAGATACGCAGTATTTT,CASKNAGADTQYF
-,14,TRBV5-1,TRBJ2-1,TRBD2,TGCGCCAGCAGAGGTCTAGCGGGGAGCAATGAGCAGTTCTTC,CASRGLAGSNEQFF
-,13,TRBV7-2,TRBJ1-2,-,TGTGCCAGCAGCCCGTTAGTAAATTATGGCTACACCTTC,CASSPLVNYGYTF
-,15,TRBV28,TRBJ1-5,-,TGTGCCAGCAGTTTCGGGTTATATAGCAATCAGCCCCAGCATTTT,CASSFGLYSNQPQHF
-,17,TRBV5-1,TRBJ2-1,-,TGCGCCAGCAGCTCTGGACAGATCCTTAACTCCTACAATGAGCAGTTCTTC,CASSSGQILNSYNEQFF
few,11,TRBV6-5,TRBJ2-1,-,TGTGCCAGCCCCACTAGCAATGAGCAGTTCTTC,CASPTSNEQFF
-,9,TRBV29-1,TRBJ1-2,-,TGCAGCGTTGGCTTCGGCTACACCTTC,CSVGFGYTF
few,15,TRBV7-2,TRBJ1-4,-,TGTGCCAGCAGCTTAGGGGGCGGGGGCCTGGAAAAACTGTTTTTT,CASSLGGGGLEKLFF
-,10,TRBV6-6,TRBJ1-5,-,TGTGCCAGCCCACATCAGCCCCAGCATTTT,CASPHQPQHF
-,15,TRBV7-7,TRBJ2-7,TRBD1,TGTGCCAGCAGCCCAGGACAGGCCTTAGGCTACGAGCAGTACTTC,CASSPGQALGYEQYF
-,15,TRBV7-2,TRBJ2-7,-,TGTGCCAGCAGCTTAACTCCGGGAGAATTCTACGAGCAGTACTTC,CASSLTPGEFYEQYF
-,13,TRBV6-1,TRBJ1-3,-,TGTGCCAGCAGTGGGGGGGGAGTAGACACCATATATTTT,CASSGGGVDTIYF
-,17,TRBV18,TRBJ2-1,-,TGTGCCAGCTCGCTGATAAAGGGGTATCCCCCTCGCAATGAGCAGTTCTTC,CASSLIKGYPPRNEQFF
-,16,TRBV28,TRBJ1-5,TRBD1,TGTGCCAGCAGGGGACAGAGAGAAATGCGCAATCAGCCCCAGCATTTT,CASRGQREMRNQPQHF
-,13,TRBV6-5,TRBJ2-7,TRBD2,TGTGCCAGCAGGACGGGGGGGTCCTACGAGCAGTACTTC,CASRTGGSYEQYF
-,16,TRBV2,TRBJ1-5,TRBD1,TGTGCCAGCAGTGAACTGGCAGGGGGGGGGAATCAGCCCCAGCATTTT,CASSELAGGGNQPQHF
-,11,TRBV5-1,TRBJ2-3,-,TGCGCCAGCGGACGGGGGGATACGCAGTATTTT,CASGRGDTQYF
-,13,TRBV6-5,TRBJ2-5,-,TGTGCCAGCAGTTACTCAAAAGGGGAGACCCAGTACTTC,CASSYSKGETQYF
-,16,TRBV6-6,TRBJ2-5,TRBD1,TGTGCCAGCAGTTACCAAAGAACAACAGGGGGCGAGACCCAGTACTTC,CASSYQRTTGGETQYF
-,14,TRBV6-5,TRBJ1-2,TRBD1,TGTGCCAGCAGCCCCGGGACAGGAACCTATGGCTACACCTTC,CASSPGTGTYGYTF
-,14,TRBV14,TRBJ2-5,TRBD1,TGTGCCAGCAGCCGGACAGGGCTACCAGAGACCCAGTACTTC,CASSRTGLPETQYF
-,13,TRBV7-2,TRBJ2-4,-,TGTGCCAGCACCCCCGACGGGGAAAACATTCAGTACTTC,CASTPDGENIQYF
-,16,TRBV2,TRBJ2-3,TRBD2,TGTGCCAGCAGGAAAACTAGCGGACCTTCCACAGATACGCAGTATTTT,CASRKTSGPSTDTQYF
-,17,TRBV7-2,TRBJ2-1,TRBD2,TGTGCCAGCAGCTTAAGGGGGACTAGCGGGATGGCCCATGAGCAGTTCTTC,CASSLRGTSGMAHEQFF
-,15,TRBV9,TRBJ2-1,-,TGTGCCAGCAGCGTAGGACTACCAATCTACAATGAGCAGTTCTTC,CASSVGLPIYNEQFF
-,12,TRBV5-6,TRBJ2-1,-,TGTGCCAGCAGCTTGGCCGCGGGTGAGCAGTTCTTC,CASSLAAGEQFF
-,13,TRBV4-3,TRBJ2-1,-,TGCGCCAGCAGCCAAGGGCCTTGGGATGAGCAGTTCTTC,CASSQGPWDEQFF
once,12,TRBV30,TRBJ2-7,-,TGTGCCATGAGTTTGGGGGAGTACGAGCAGTACTTC,CAMSLGEYEQYF
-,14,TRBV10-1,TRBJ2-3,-,TGCGCCAGCAGTGAATTCGAGGACACAGATACGCAGTATTTT,CASSEFEDTDTQYF
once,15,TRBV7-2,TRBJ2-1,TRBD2,TGTGCCAGCAGCTTAGCGGGGGGGGCCTACAATGAGCAGTTCTTC,CASSLAGGAYNEQFF
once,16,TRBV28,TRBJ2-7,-,TGTGCCAGCAGTCCAGAGACAGGGAGGCTTCTGGCGGAGCAGTACTTC,CASSPETGRLLAEQYF
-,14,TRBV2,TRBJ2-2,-,TGTGCCAGCAGTGAAGTGGGACGGGCCGGGGAGCTGTTTTTT,CASSEVGRAGELFF